This record covers a single T cell receptor (beta chain). No antigen is known for it. This sample is drawn from a study of shared clonotypes between healthy human individuals. Looking at the study overall: The study drew on a couple of women and a few men aged 18 to 49 as donors. CD4 naive and CD4 memory each took three plates per donor, while CD8 naive took two and CD8 memory one.

Produced via immunoSEQ multiplex PCR; TCRdb's table is partial and in-frame only. The sample holds about 320,000 clones, around 90% seen once. General study points: Deeper or shallower sequencing was expected to change how clonotypes are shared among donors.

This clonotype was obtained from a young man in good health. The material sequenced was memory CD8+ T cells sorted from blood. Subset of the sample: CD45RO+ cells pooled with CCR7-negative TemRA cells.

The CDR3 here is CASSLEGTYTNYEQYF. CDR3 nucleotide sequence: TGTGCCAGCAGCTTGGAGGGGACCTACACGAACTACGAGCAGTACTTC. The chain links TRBV5-4 to TRBJ2-7; the D call may be TRBD1 or TRBD2 (5 bases each). The V and J ends lost 0 bases and 3 bases respectively, with 16 bases between them. The CDR3 covers 16 residues. Germline lookup yields CDR1 SGHNT and CDR2 YYREEE (reference sequence).